The 30 T cell receptor beta chains presented below share a single source sample, sequenced in a study of vaccination effects on CD4 cells after COVID-19. Clones were sequenced by immunoSEQ multiplex PCR, and TCRdb holds only the in-frame ones, with some missing. The table lists about 40,000 clones, about 63% of them singletons. These TCRs are of unknown antigen specificity. Following a roughly 11-day culture, CD4+ T cells were purified. Participants got two doses of BNT162b2 or mRNA-1273 vaccine. Sequences were derived from CD4+ T cells from PBMCs cultured without peptide, sampled after COVID-19 vaccination. The receptor set was obtained from a human donor who received a COVID-19 vaccine.

This chain connects TRBV7-2 to TRBJ1-5, with D perhaps TRBD1 (5 bases). The CDR3 has 15 amino acids. Per the germline V gene, CDR1 is SGHTA and CDR2 is FQGNSA. The V gene lost 3 bases and the J gene lost 3 bases, with 12 bases spanning the gap. Here the CDR3 DNA reads TGTGCCAGCAGCTTCGCCGGGACTTCCAATCAGCCCCAGCATTTT. As protein: CASSFAGTSNQPQHF.

This clone was seen once. The chain combines TRBV9 with TRBJ1-1; 11 nucleotides line up with TRBD1. The CDR3 is 16 amino acids. V was clipped by 4 bases and J by 2 bases; unmatched bases: 7. CDR1 SGDLS and CDR2 YYNGEE come from the germline V gene. The CDR3 DNA reads as TGTGCCAGCAGCCCACGGACAGGGGGCCGAAACACTGAAGCTTTCTTT. Encoded protein: CASSPRTGGRNTEAFF.

J is TRBJ2-7 and V is TRBV19; D may be TRBD1 (6 bases). The length of the CDR3 is 14 residues. V was trimmed by 4 bases and J by 0 bases, leaving 10 bases between them. The germline CDR1 and CDR2 sequences are LNHDA and SQIVND (reference sequence). The CDR3 bases are TGTGCCAGTAGTAACCAGGGGAGCTCCTACGAGCAGTACTTC. It codes for CASSNQGSSYEQYF. Full variable domain (rest looked up from reference TRBV19 and TRBJ2-7): DGGITQSPKYLFRKEGQNVTLSCEQNLNHDAMYWYRQDPGQGLRLIYYSQIVNDFQKGDIAEGYSVSREKKESFPLTVTSAQKNPTAFYLCASSNQGSSYEQYFGPGTRLTVT.

V gene TRBV27 combines with J gene TRBJ1-2, with 7 bases aligning to TRBD1. CDR1 and CDR2 from the germline V gene are MNHEY and SMNVEV (reference sequence). Trimming removed 3 bases from V and 8 bases from J; junction bases left unmatched: 6. CDR3 length: 13 residues. The CDR3: CASSFHQGVGYTF. The DNA of the CDR3 is TGTGCCAGCAGTTTTCACCAGGGGGTCGGCTACACCTTC.

J is TRBJ2-1 and V is TRBV5-6, with D perhaps TRBD2 (5 bases). Deletions cut 0 bases from V and 6 bases from J, with 7 bases between. Per germline, CDR1 SGHDT and CDR2 YYEEEE. The CDR3 runs to 13 residues. The CDR3 bases are TGTGCCAGCAGCTTGGTGAGCGGCAATGAGCAGTTCTTC. Its translation: CASSLVSGNEQFF.

This clone was detected only a few times. The CDR3 DNA follows: TGTGCCAGCAGCTTAAGGTCGACAGGTGGAACCTATGGCTACACCTTC. This sequence encodes CASSLRSTGGTYGYTF. This chain links TRBV5-4 with TRBJ1-2; D is perhaps TRBD1 (6 bases). There are 16 residues in the CDR3. V was clipped by 2 bases and J by 4 bases, with 18 bases between them. Germline CDR1 reads SGHNT; CDR2 reads YYREEE (reference sequence).

The chain combines TRBV12-3 or TRBV12-4 with TRBJ2-3, with 8 bases identical to TRBD2. This CDR3 contains 12 residues. V lost 5 bases, J lost 9 bases, and 4 bases stayed unmatched. CDR3 nucleotide sequence: TGTGCCAGCAGTCAAATAGCGGGAACGCAGTATTTT. Its protein product is CASSQIAGTQYF.

The V and J genes are TRBV11-3 and TRBJ2-1, with TRBD2 matching over 9 bases. Germline V lookup: CDR1 SGHNT, CDR2 YENEEA. The CDR3 has 16 residues. V was clipped by 5 bases and J by 9 bases; unmatched bases: 14. This CDR3 is CASSLGSSGKEGEQFF. The CDR3 bases are TGTGCCAGCAGCCTTGGCTCTAGCGGGAAAGAGGGTGAGCAGTTCTTC. Full variable domain (remainder filled in from reference TRBV11-3 and TRBJ2-1): EAGVVQSPRYKIIEKKQPVAFWCNPISGHNTLYWYLQNLGQGPELLIRYENEEAVDDSQLPKDRFSAERLKGVDSTLKIQPAELGDSAVYLCASSLGSSGKEGEQFFGPGTRLTVL.

V and J are TRBV30 and TRBJ2-7, with D perhaps matching TRBD1 (6 bases). V shed 7 bases and J shed 0 bases, with 13 bases lying between them. This CDR3 has 13 residues. Germline-derived CDR1 and CDR2 are GTSNPN and SVGIG (reference sequence). DNA for the CDR3: TGTGCCTCCTTACTGACAGGCTCCTACGAGCAGTACTTC. Its translation is CASLLTGSYEQYF.

The V call is TRBV7-8, the J call TRBJ2-4; no definite D call. The CDR3 loop spans 14 amino acids. V was shortened by 5 bases and J by 5 bases, with 13 bases between the two germline ends. The germline V gene has CDR1 SGHVS and CDR2 FQNEAQ. Written as DNA, the CDR3 is TGTGCCAGCAGCCCGACGGTCGCCGAAAACATTCAGTACTTC. It specifies CASSPTVAENIQYF.

Here the CDR3 reads CATRGQGGEKLFF. The CDR3 bases are TGTGCCACTCGTGGACAGGGGGGTGAAAAACTGTTTTTT. This chain links TRBV18 with TRBJ1-4, with 10 bases lining up with TRBD1. Germline loops: CDR1 KGHSH, CDR2 LQKENI. After removal of 10 bases from V and 7 bases from J, the junction contained 6 bases not matched to a gene. The CDR3 loop spans 13 amino acids.

This rearrangement joins TRBV2 to TRBJ1-4; 7 bases align to TRBD1. The CDR3 loop spans 15 amino acids. CDR1 and CDR2 from the germline V gene are SNHLY and FYNNEI. Losses at the gene ends were 5 bases for V and 5 bases for J; bases not matched to a gene: 8. CDR3 region: CASSNTGTVNEKLFF. The CDR3 nucleotides are TGTGCCAGCAGTAACACCGGGACAGTAAATGAAAAACTGTTTTTT.

The V and J genes are TRBV12-5 and TRBJ1-1, with D possibly matching TRBD1 (5 bases). CDR1 and CDR2 from the germline V gene are LGHNT and FRNRAP. V was cut by 7 bases and J by 4 bases, with 19 bases left in between. This CDR3 contains 15 residues. CDR3 amino acids: CASAKTVQGFTEAFF. For the CDR3, the DNA is TGTGCTAGTGCCAAGACAGTTCAGGGATTCACTGAAGCTTTCTTT.

This clone has just one count. J is TRBJ1-1 and V is TRBV12-3 or TRBV12-4; D call uncertain. V lost 1 base and J lost 3, with 6 bases in between. The CDR3 contains 13 residues. CDR3 protein: CASSLVGDTEAFF. The CDR3 bases are TGTGCCAGCAGTTTAGTGGGCGACACTGAAGCTTTCTTT.

This clone has only one observation. The chain is built from TRBV7-7 and TRBJ2-5, with 7 nucleotides matching TRBD2. J gave up 1 base and V 2 bases, and 4 bases lay outside the gene matches. Germline V lookup: CDR1 SSHAT, CDR2 FNYEAQ (reference sequence). The CDR3 consists of 15 residues. CDR3 residues: CASSLSPSGQETQYF. The DNA for the CDR3 is TGTGCCAGCAGCTTATCTCCTAGCGGCCAAGAGACCCAGTACTTC.

A few counts support this clone. V gene TRBV4-1 combines with J gene TRBJ2-7; D is uncertain. Between the trimmed V and J ends, which lost 3 bases and 4 bases, there was a span of 16 bases. The CDR3 covers 15 residues. CDR1 and CDR2 (germline): MGHRA, YSYEKL. The CDR3 DNA reads TGCGCCAGCAGCCACCCCCCCCTCGAGAGGTACGAGCAGTACTTC. Protein product: CASSHPPLERYEQYF.

The V and J genes are TRBV5-8 and TRBJ2-4, with D uncertain. V was trimmed by 2 bases and J by 0 bases, leaving 9 bases between them. CDR1 and CDR2 (germline): SGHTS, YDEGEE. There are 15 residues in the CDR3. In nucleotides, the CDR3 is TGTGCCAGCAGCTTACGGGTTGTAGCCAAAAACATTCAGTACTTC. Its translation: CASSLRVVAKNIQYF.

This sequence joins TRBV21-1 and TRBJ1-1; the table's D call, TRBD1, was not checked against the DNA. TRBV21-1 constitutes a pseudogene. The CDR3 sequence is 15 residues long. The CDR3 DNA is TGTGCCAGCAGCAAAGAGACAGGGGGCAAGACTGAAGCTTTCTTT. Its translation: CASSKETGGKTEAFF.

The table lists this clone with a count of one. The chain joins TRBV7-9 to TRBJ2-4, with 13 bases identical to TRBD2. There are 16 residues in the CDR3. With V trimmed by 5 bases and J by 4 bases, 5 bases remained unmatched. Per germline, CDR1 SEHNR and CDR2 FQNEAQ (reference sequence). The CDR3 spells CASSPPGLAGKNIQYF. In DNA, the CDR3 is TGTGCCAGCAGCCCGCCGGGACTAGCGGGAAAAAACATTCAGTACTTC.

The chain employs TRBV12-3 or TRBV12-4 and TRBJ2-2; the D gene is possibly TRBD1 (6 bases). The CDR3 is 13 residues long. V lost 5 bases and J lost 7, with 11 bases in between. DNA of the CDR3: TGTGCCAGCAGTGGAGAGGGGGACGGGGAGCTGTTTTTT. This translates into CASSGEGDGELFF.

As DNA, the CDR3 is TGTGCCACTGATAGCGGGGGGGCGGCCGATGAGCAGTTCTTC. Translated: CATDSGGAADEQFF. The chain has TRBV6-6 and TRBJ2-1; 11 bases match TRBD2. The CDR3 spans 14 residues. Germline CDR1 MNHNY, CDR2 SVGAGI (reference sequence). Trimming took 10 bases from V and 8 from J; bases not matched to a gene: 10.

The V gene is TRBV6-2 or TRBV6-3, the J gene TRBJ1-2; tentatively, D is TRBD1 (6 bases). Per germline, CDR1 MNHEY and CDR2 SVGEGT. The CDR3 is 16 amino acids. Deletions cut 6 bases from V and 8 bases from J, with 25 bases between. The CDR3 loop is CASRYLTGTGVRGYTF. CDR3 DNA: TGTGCCAGCAGGTACCTGACAGGCACCGGCGTCCGCGGCTACACCTTC.

The table lists this clone with a few counts. This chain uses TRBV19 with TRBJ1-5, with D possibly TRBD1 on 5 matching bases. The V end lost 5 bases, the J end lost 0 bases, and 17 bases lay between the germline ends. The CDR3 extends over 17 amino acids. The V gene's germline CDR1 is LNHDA and CDR2 SQIVND (reference sequence). The CDR3 is CASSSPRGAYSNQPQHF. CDR3 coding DNA: TGTGCCAGTAGTTCCCCAAGGGGAGCTTATAGCAATCAGCCCCAGCATTTT.

This chain connects TRBV11-2 to TRBJ2-3; D possibly corresponds to TRBD1 (6 bases). Trimming removed 0 bases at V and 4 bases at J, with 11 bases between. The CDR3 runs to 15 residues. Germline loops: CDR1 SGHAT, CDR2 FQNNGV. The CDR3 DNA is TGTGCCAGCAGCTTAGACAGGGGTCGCCCAGATACGCAGTATTTT. It specifies CASSLDRGRPDTQYF.

The rearrangement uses TRBV18 and TRBJ2-6, with D uncertain. V dropped 3 bases and J dropped 0 bases, with 15 bases sitting between them. Germline V gene sequence: CDR1 KGHSH, CDR2 LQKENI. The CDR3 sequence is 18 residues long. For the CDR3, the DNA is TGTGCCAGCTCACCGTCGGGCTTTACGGGCTCTGGGGCCAACGTCCTGACTTTC. Protein sequence: CASSPSGFTGSGANVLTF. Based on the CDR3 plus reference TRBV18 and TRBJ2-6, the full variable domain is NAGVMQNPRHLVRRRGQEARLRCSPMKGHSHVYWYRQLPEEGLKFMVYLQKENIIDESGMPKERFSAEFPKEGPSILRIQQVVRGDSAAYFCASSPSGFTGSGANVLTFGAGSRLTVL.

This chain links TRBV6-4 with TRBJ2-5; 12 nucleotides match TRBD2. Unmatched junction bases numbered 1, after V lost 4 bases and J lost 1 base. The CDR3 is 15 amino acids. Per germline, CDR1 MRHNA and CDR2 SNTAGT. The CDR3 sequence is CASSATSGGQETQYF. As DNA, the CDR3 is TGTGCCAGCAGTGCGACTAGCGGGGGCCAAGAGACCCAGTACTTC.

The CDR3 region is CASSQGLQRGDQETQYF. The DNA for the CDR3 is TGTGCCAGCAGCCAAGGCCTGCAGCGGGGAGACCAAGAGACCCAGTACTTC. The rearrangement joins TRBV3-1 (or the pseudogene TRBV3-2) to TRBJ2-5; 7 bases are shared with TRBD2. The CDR3 contains 17 residues. J was trimmed by 0 bases and V by 1 base; bases with no gene match: 8. Per the germline V gene, CDR1 is LGHDT and CDR2 is YNNKEL (reference sequence).

In its sample, this clone was seen a few times. The chain is built from TRBV11-2 and TRBJ2-2, with D unresolved. Germline lookup yields CDR1 SGHAT and CDR2 FQNNGV. The CDR3 totals 13 residues. V lost 1 base to trimming and J lost 4 bases, with 4 bases between them. The CDR3 spells CASSLVFTGELFF. The CDR3 DNA reads TGTGCCAGCAGCTTAGTGTTCACCGGGGAGCTGTTTTTT. Together with reference TRBV11-2 and TRBJ2-2, the CDR3 gives the full variable domain: EAGVAQSPRYKIIEKRQSVAFWCNPISGHATLYWYQQILGQGPKLLIQFQNNGVVDDSQLPKDRFSAERLKGVDSTLKIQPAKLEDSAVYLCASSLVFTGELFFGEGSRLTVL.

This chain uses TRBV18 with TRBJ1-6; 9 bases are a match to TRBD1. The germline CDR1 and CDR2 sequences are KGHSH and LQKENI. Unmatched junction bases numbered 4, after V lost 3 bases and J lost 7 bases. The CDR3 sequence is 15 residues long. CDR3: CASSPQGQGNSPLHF. The CDR3 DNA follows: TGTGCCAGCTCACCGCAGGGACAGGGAAATTCACCCCTCCACTTT.

There are a few counts of this clone. The chain couples TRBV3-1 (or the pseudogene TRBV3-2) to TRBJ1-1, with TRBD1 as a possible D gene (6 bases). This CDR3 has 15 residues. Trimming took off 4 bases at V and 4 bases at J, with 16 bases between the two ends. The germline V gene encodes CDR1 LGHDT and CDR2 YNNKEL (reference sequence). The CDR3: CASSPTAQGSTEAFF. The CDR3 DNA sequence: TGTGCCAGCAGCCCTACTGCTCAGGGGAGCACTGAAGCTTTCTTT.